This passage covers 20 T cell receptor beta chains from one sample sequenced in a study of CD4 and CD8 cells across lung adenocarcinoma regions (dated by TCRdb to 2016 to 2019). Libraries were built with PCR. Sequencing took place on a HiSeq X Ten. TCRdb reworked the public reads: Q25 trimming with fastp, MiXCR clone assembly, productive beta chains retained. Rows with one shared CDR3 protein collapse into an entry with the most common genes and DNA. This sample comprises about 5,200 distinct CDR3 sequences, approximately 50% of them detected only once. Jointly, the top ten make up 20% of the sample. Material for sequencing was CD4+ T cells from the margin of a lung tumor. The cell subset or site label, read with the paper, signifies: tumor margin region. These receptors were obtained from a male donor with lung adenocarcinoma. The CD4 and CD8 labels of this study may be unreliable.

This clonotype was detected only a few times. The chain employs TRBV27 and TRBJ2-5; D call uncertain. CDR1 is MNHEY and CDR2 is SMNVEV in the germline V gene (reference sequence). The CDR3 consists of 12 residues. V shed 4 bases and J shed 4 bases, with 7 bases lying between them. CDR3 nucleotides: TGTGCCAGCAGTTCACCTGCAGAGACCCAGTACTTC. The encoded protein is CASSSPAETQYF.

This clonotype was recorded only once. Because the CDR3's place on the DNA is in doubt, the DNA is left out and the CDR3 is given as listed by TCRdb. The rearrangement joins TRBV30 to TRBJ2-5; whether TRBD1, the table's D call, matches the DNA was not checked. The CDR3 is 15 residues long, ends included. Germline CDR1 is GTSNPN and CDR2 is SVGIG (reference sequence). CDR3 sequence reads: CGWGAGAGDQETQYF.

This clonotype was seen a handful of times. The chain couples TRBV25-1 to TRBJ1-2; a possible D gene is TRBD1 (6 bases). The V and J ends lost 8 bases and 5 bases respectively, with 9 bases between them. Looked up from germline, CDR1 is MGHDK and CDR2 is SYGVNS. The CDR3 runs 11 residues. In DNA form, the CDR3 reads TGTGCCAGCTCGACAGGATATGGCTACACCTTC. Protein product: CASSTGYGYTF.

This clonotype showed up just once. No conserved phenylalanine or tryptophan is present at the end of the CDR3, so a read error is the likely explanation. This chain joins TRBV6-5 and TRBJ1-1; no definite D call. V lost 0 bases, J lost 6 bases, and 14 bases lay in between. In germline, CDR1 is MNHEY, CDR2 SVGAGI. The CDR3 contains 15 residues. The CDR3 is CASSYSGSIGAEAFL. CDR3 coding DNA: TGTGCCAGCAGTTACTCGGGGAGTATCGGCGCTGAAGCTTTCTTA.

This clonotype was observed once. One end of the junction is discordant with germline, which a read error may explain. The chain is built from TRBV6-5 and TRBJ2-4, with 11 positions matching TRBD1. This CDR3 is built from 17 residues. Germline V gene sequence: CDR1 MNHEY, CDR2 SVGAGI. CDR3 region: CASSYGTGGHAKNIRYF. CDR3 nucleotides: TGTGCCAGCAGTTATGGGACAGGGGGTCATGCCAAAAACATTCGGTACTTC.

By sample share, this clonotype is medium-sized. V usage is TRBV6-5 and J usage is TRBJ2-1; 14 bases align to TRBD2. V trimming: 4 bases; J trimming: 9 bases; junction bases outside the gene matches: 5. The germline V gene has CDR1 MNHEY and CDR2 SVGAGI. The CDR3 spans 15 residues. CDR3 sequence (DNA): TGTGCCAGCAGTTGGGGACTAGCGGGAGCGAGTGAGCAGTTCTTC. Residues: CASSWGLAGASEQFF.

The chain combines TRBV25-1 with TRBJ2-5, with 12 bases matching TRBD2. The CDR3 is 14 amino acids. J lost 2 bases, V lost 8 bases, and 3 bases had no gene match. The germline gives CDR1 MGHDK, CDR2 SYGVNS. CDR3 nucleotide sequence: TGTGCCAGCGGACTAGCGGGGAGACAAGAGACCCAGTACTTC. This encodes CASGLAGRQETQYF.

There are a few counts of this clonotype. The chain links TRBV6-1 to TRBJ2-5; 9 nucleotides line up with TRBD1. The closer fit of TRBJ2-7 to the DNA end suggests the J call may be wrong. Germline V gene lookup returns CDR1 MNHNS and CDR2 SASEGT. This CDR3 contains 15 residues. The DNA of the CDR3 is TGTGCCAGCTCTATCAGGACAGGGGACTCCTACGAGCAGTACTTC. Protein: CASSIRTGDSYEQYF.

This chain links TRBV4-1 with TRBJ2-3; TRBD2 aligns across 10 bases. Germline V gene lookup returns CDR1 MGHRA and CDR2 YSYEKL. The junction had 23 bases not matched to a gene; V was cut back by 4 bases and J by 4 bases. The CDR3 totals 21 residues. CDR3 residues: CASSPSGNVLAGPGVADTQYF. CDR3 DNA sequence: TGCGCCAGCAGCCCCTCCGGGAACGTACTAGCGGGGCCAGGTGTCGCAGATACGCAGTATTTT.

With respect to this clonotype: A much larger clone lies one base from this, so it may be a read error. V and J are TRBV27 and TRBJ2-4, with 10 bases fitting TRBD1. The DNA end is more similar to TRBJ2-1, so the J call may be wrong. This CDR3 comprises 14 residues. Germline lookup yields CDR1 MNHEY and CDR2 SMNVEV (reference sequence). DNA of the CDR3: TGTGCCAGCAGGGGGGACAGGGGAAAGGAGACCCAGTTCTTC. Protein product: CASRGDRGKETQFF.

The chain employs TRBV27 and TRBJ2-1; 10 bases align to TRBD2. The DNA end is more similar to TRBJ2-7, so the J call may be wrong. Germline V gives CDR1 MNHEY, CDR2 SMNVEV (reference sequence). The CDR3 runs to 15 residues. Here the CDR3 DNA reads TGTGCCAGCGGGAGCCTGACTAGCGGGTTCTACGAGCAGTACTTC. Encoded protein: CASGSLTSGFYEQYF.

The chain uses TRBV25-1 and TRBJ2-4; TRBD1 is a possible D gene (5 bases). This CDR3 is built from 13 residues. In germline, CDR1 is MGHDK, CDR2 SYGVNS. The V end lost 9 bases, the J end lost 1 base, and 10 bases lay between the germline ends. The CDR3 DNA reads TGTGCCAGGGGGCTGTGGGCCAAAAACATTCAGTACTTC. It is translated as CARGLWAKNIQYF.

In DNA, the CDR3 is TGTGCCAGCAGCGACAGGGGGCGCGGAGAGACCCAGTACTTC. It is translated as CASSDRGRGETQYF. This chain links TRBV7-2 with TRBJ2-5; 10 nucleotides line up with TRBD1. V lost 5 bases to trimming and J lost 4 bases; unmatched junction nucleotides: 4. Germline CDR1 reads SGHTA; CDR2 reads FQGNSA. There are 14 residues in the CDR3.

By share, this clonotype counts as medium-sized. The V gene is TRBV6-1, the J gene TRBJ1-4; D possibly corresponds to TRBD1 (5 bases). The CDR3 covers 14 residues. V lost 4 bases, J lost 7 bases, and 13 bases lay in between. In germline, CDR1 is MNHNS, CDR2 SASEGT. The CDR3 DNA reads as TGTGCCAGCAGTGGGGGGGGGGGAGCTGAAAAACTGTTTTTT. Its protein is CASSGGGGAEKLFF.

V is TRBV10-2 and J is TRBJ2-1; D not certain. Germline loops: CDR1 WSHSY, CDR2 SAAADI. V was trimmed by 3 bases and J by 10 bases, leaving 13 bases between them. The CDR3 is 13 residues long. CDR3 nucleotides: TGCGCCAGCAGTGAAACACCTCCCCCCGAGCAGTTCTTC. This sequence encodes CASSETPPPEQFF.

The chain joins TRBV6-1 to TRBJ2-3, with D possibly called TRBD1 or TRBD2 (6 bases each). Per the germline V gene, CDR1 is MNHNS and CDR2 is SASEGT. The V gene lost 0 bases and the J gene lost 6 bases, with 19 bases spanning the gap. The CDR3 runs 17 residues. DNA of the CDR3: TGTGCCAGCAGTGAAGCGGGGGCCGGAACTAGCCGCGATACGCAGTATTTT. Protein product: CASSEAGAGTSRDTQYF.

This clonotype is classed as medium-sized. The V gene is TRBV10-3, the J gene TRBJ2-1; D is undetermined. The CDR3 sequence is 14 residues long. The germline V gene encodes CDR1 ENHRY and CDR2 SYGVKD. Trimming shortened V by 7 bases and J by 2 bases, and 12 bases separated the two germline ends. CDR3 protein: CAINDMAPYNEQFF. In DNA, the CDR3 is TGTGCCATCAATGACATGGCGCCCTACAATGAGCAGTTCTTC.

The table lists this clonotype with a few counts. CDR3 in DNA: TGTGCCAGCAGCCAAGATAAGAACAGGAAGGAGACCCAGTACTTC. Translated, it gives CASSQDKNRKETQYF. The rearrangement links TRBV14 to TRBJ2-5; D may be TRBD1 (5 bases). Per the germline V gene, CDR1 is SGHDN and CDR2 is FVKESK. The CDR3 length is 15 residues. Trimming took off 0 bases at V and 5 bases at J, with 13 bases between the two ends. Filled out from reference TRBV14 and TRBJ2-5, the complete variable domain reads EAGVTQFPSHSVIEKGQTVTLRCDPISGHDNLYWYRRVMGKEIKFLLHFVKESKQDESGMPNNRFLAERTGGTYSTLKVQPAELEDSGVYFCASSQDKNRKETQYFGPGTRLLVL.

This rearrangement joins TRBV6-1 to TRBJ2-1; maybe TRBD1 (5 bases). The germline V gene has CDR1 MNHNS and CDR2 SASEGT. Trimming pared 6 bases from V and 10 bases from J, leaving 10 bases between. CDR3 length: 11 residues. The CDR3 DNA sequence: TGTGCCAGCAGGAGCGACAGAGAGCAGTTCTTC. As protein: CASRSDREQFF.

Sample share makes this clonotype large. The V call is TRBV7-6, the J call TRBJ2-1; the match to TRBD2 covers 8 bases. The length of the CDR3 is 15 residues. V lost 5 bases and J lost 12; bases outside the gene matches: 15. Germline assignment: CDR1 SGHVS and CDR2 FNYEAQ. CDR3 bases: TGTGCCAGCAGCCCAACCTTAGTAGCGGGACTCTCGCAGTTCTTC. Its translation: CASSPTLVAGLSQFF.